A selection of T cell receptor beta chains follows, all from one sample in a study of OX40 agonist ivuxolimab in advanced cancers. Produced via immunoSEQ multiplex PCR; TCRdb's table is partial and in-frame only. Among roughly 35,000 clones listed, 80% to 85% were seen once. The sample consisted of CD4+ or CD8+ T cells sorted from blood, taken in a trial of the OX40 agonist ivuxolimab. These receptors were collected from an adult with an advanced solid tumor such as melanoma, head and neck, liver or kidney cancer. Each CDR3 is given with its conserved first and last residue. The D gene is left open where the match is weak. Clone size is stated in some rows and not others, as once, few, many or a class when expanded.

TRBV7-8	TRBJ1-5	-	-	CASSLEAQLFNQPQHF	TGTGCCAGCAGCTTAGAGGCCCAGCTATTTAATCAGCCCCAGCATTTT
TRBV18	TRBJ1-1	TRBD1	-	CASSAGQLNTEAFF	TGTGCCAGCTCAGCGGGACAGTTGAACACTGAAGCTTTCTTT
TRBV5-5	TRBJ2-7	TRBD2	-	CASSPSGNSYEQYF	TGTGCCAGCAGCCCTAGCGGGAACTCTTACGAGCAGTACTTC
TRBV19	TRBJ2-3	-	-	CASSKRADTQYF	TGTGCCAGTAGTAAAAGGGCAGATACGCAGTATTTT
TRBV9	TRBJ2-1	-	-	CASSVGTRGAHYNEQFF	TGTGCCAGCAGCGTGGGAACCAGAGGGGCCCACTACAATGAGCAGTTCTTC
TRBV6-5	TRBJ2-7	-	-	CASSGWGSSYEQYF	TGTGCCAGCAGTGGCTGGGGGAGCTCCTACGAGCAGTACTTC
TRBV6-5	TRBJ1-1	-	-	CASSYGGGGRTEAFF	TGTGCCAGCAGTTATGGCGGGGGAGGGCGCACTGAAGCTTTCTTT
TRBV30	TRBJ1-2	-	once	CAGQGQPGRGYTF	TGTGCCGGCCAGGGCCAGCCTGGACGCGGCTACACCTTC
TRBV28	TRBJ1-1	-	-	CASSLTNTEAFF	TGTGCCAGCAGTTTAACAAACACTGAAGCTTTCTTT
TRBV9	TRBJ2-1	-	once	CASSGGGSVGHGQFF	TGTGCCAGCAGCGGAGGGGGATCGGTAGGGCATGGGCAGTTCTTC
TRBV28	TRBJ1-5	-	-	CASSLSRRTPQHF	TGTGCCAGCAGTTTATCTAGACGGACACCCCAGCATTTT
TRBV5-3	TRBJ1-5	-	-	CARSLRISQPQHF	TGTGCCAGAAGCTTGAGGATCTCGCAGCCCCAGCATTTT
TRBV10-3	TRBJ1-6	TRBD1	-	CAISNRGGSPLHF	TGTGCCATCAGTAACAGGGGCGGTTCACCCCTCCACTTT
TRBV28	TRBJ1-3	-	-	CASSLWGAHSGNTIYF	TGTGCCAGCAGTTTGTGGGGGGCCCACTCTGGAAACACCATATATTTT
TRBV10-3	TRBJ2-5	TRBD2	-	CATRAGGGVETQYF	TGTGCCACCAGAGCGGGAGGTGGGGTGGAGACCCAGTACTTC
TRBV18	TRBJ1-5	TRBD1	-	CASSSDRAEGNQPQHF	TGTGCCAGCTCTTCGGACAGGGCGGAGGGCAATCAGCCCCAGCATTTT
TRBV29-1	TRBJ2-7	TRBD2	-	CSVIAGPYEQYF	TGCAGCGTGATAGCGGGCCCCTACGAGCAGTACTTC
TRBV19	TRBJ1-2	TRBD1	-	CASATGTAGPNYGYTF	TGTGCCAGCGCGACAGGGACCGCCGGGCCTAACTATGGCTACACCTTC
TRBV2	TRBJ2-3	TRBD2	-	CASRDLSSGKDTQYF	TGTGCCAGCAGGGACCTTAGCAGCGGGAAGGATACGCAGTATTTT
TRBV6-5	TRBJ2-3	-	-	CASLRGSGTDTQYF	TGTGCCAGCCTCAGGGGAAGTGGCACAGATACGCAGTATTTT
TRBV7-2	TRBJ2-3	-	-	CASSLGGASDTQYF	TGTGCCAGCAGCTTAGGTGGGGCCTCAGATACGCAGTATTTT
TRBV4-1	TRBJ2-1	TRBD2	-	CASSLAGVGNEQFF	TGCGCCAGCAGCTTAGCGGGAGTGGGGAATGAGCAGTTCTTC
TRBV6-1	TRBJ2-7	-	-	CASFMGSPSYEQYF	TGTGCCAGCTTTATGGGCAGCCCCTCCTACGAGCAGTACTTC
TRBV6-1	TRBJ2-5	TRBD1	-	CASSEQGAQETQYF	TGTGCCAGCAGTGAACAGGGGGCCCAAGAGACCCAGTACTTC
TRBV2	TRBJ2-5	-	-	CASSGGETQYF	TGTGCCAGCAGTGGGGGGGAGACCCAGTACTTC